Listed below are T cell receptor beta chains from one sample, sequenced in a study of T cell changes during pregnancy in multiple sclerosis. Assay used: immunoSEQ multiplex PCR; TCRdb lists only in-frame clones, some missing. Here the sample spans 25,000 to 35,000 clones, over 65% being singletons. The source was CD8+ T cells from peripheral blood mononuclear cells, collected after pregnancy. These receptor sequences come from a female donor with multiple sclerosis, enrolled in a pregnancy study. Both conserved end residues are part of each CDR3. D genes are given only for firm matches. Size is omitted from some rows. Given values are once, few, many or a class for expanded clones.

>TRBD1|TRBJ1-1|TRBV7-6|-
CASSPRQGMNTEAFF
TGTGCCAGCAGCCCCCGACAGGGAATGAACACTGAAGCTTTCTTT
>TRBD2|TRBJ2-1|TRBV6-4|medium-sized
CASSDSSGGANEQFF
TGTGCCAGCAGTGACTCTAGCGGGGGGGCCAATGAGCAGTTCTTC
>TRBD1|TRBJ1-2|TRBV4-3|few
CASSPFPGTGVYGYTF
TGCGCCAGCAGCCCTTTTCCCGGGACAGGGGTTTATGGCTACACCTTC
>TRBD1|TRBJ1-4|TRBV4-2|-
CASSAETGSGEKLFF
TGTGCCAGCAGCGCGGAGACAGGGAGCGGGGAAAAACTGTTTTTT
>TRBD1|TRBJ1-6|TRBV19|-
CASSPRDRGGPKGHNSPLHF
TGTGCCAGTAGTCCAAGGGACAGGGGAGGACCTAAGGGCCATAATTCACCCCTCCACTTT
>-|TRBJ1-3|TRBV5-1|once
CASSLGQASGNTIYF
TGCGCCAGCAGCTTGGGCCAGGCGTCAGGAAACACCATATATTTT
>-|TRBJ1-6|TRBV19|-
CASSMENSPLHF
TGTGCCAGTAGTATGGAGAATTCACCCCTCCACTTT
>-|TRBJ2-7|TRBV28|-
CASRPDPFRGEQYF
TGTGCCAGCAGACCTGACCCATTTCGGGGCGAGCAGTACTTC
>-|TRBJ2-1|TRBV5-1|-
CASSLDSSSYNEQFF
TGCGCCAGCAGCCTGGACTCGAGCTCCTACAATGAGCAGTTCTTC
>TRBD1|TRBJ1-2|TRBV10-3|-
CAISESRDRINGYTF
TGTGCCATCAGTGAGTCGCGGGACAGGATTAATGGCTACACCTTC
>-|TRBJ1-1|TRBV13|-
CASSSTGWVEAFF
TGTGCCAGCAGCTCTACGGGTTGGGTCGAAGCTTTCTTT
>-|TRBJ2-2|TRBV6-4|few
CASSEKDSNTGELFF
TGTGCCAGCAGTGAAAAAGACAGCAACACCGGGGAGCTGTTTTTT
>-|TRBJ2-7|TRBV5-1|few
CASSLQADSRRDEQYF
TGCGCCAGCAGCTTGCAGGCCGACAGCCGACGGGACGAGCAGTACTTC
>-|TRBJ1-6|TRBV4-3|once
CASSQGRDSYNSPLHF
TGCGCCAGCAGCCAAGGCAGGGATTCCTATAATTCACCCCTCCACTTT
>-|TRBJ2-1|TRBV4-2|-
CASSQDPETRPYNEQFF
TGTGCCAGCAGCCAAGACCCCGAGACTAGGCCCTACAATGAGCAGTTCTTC
>-|TRBJ2-7|TRBV19|-
CASSISGSSYEQYF
TGTGCCAGTAGTATTTCGGGAAGCTCCTACGAGCAGTACTTC